The present TCR beta chain was sequenced within a study of shared clonotypes between healthy human individuals. Trimming shortened V by 4 bases and J by 3 bases, and 13 bases separated the two germline ends. Germline-derived CDR1 and CDR2 are SGHVS and FQNEAQ. The CDR3 totals 14 residues. TCRdb keeps only in-frame clones here, not all; method: immunoSEQ multiplex PCR. The sample lists about 2,200,000 clones, roughly 91% occurring once. Study conclusions and caveats: Memory subsets had estimated richness that was generally smaller than that of naive subsets. The sharing of approximately 4.6% of naive CD4 clonotypes was seen across a handful of donors.

With respect to this clone: The antigen is undetermined.

Only CD45RO-negative cells positively selected for CCR7 counted as naive CD8 cells, so terminally differentiated effector memory CD45RA+ cells were excluded. Every contributor of samples was a Caucasian grown-up residing in Nashville, Tennessee. Source material: naive CD8+ T cells from PBMCs. The chain employs TRBV7-8 and TRBJ2-7, with D hard to call. The clonotype originates from a young man in good health. Some clones in this sample may be carry-over from other donors' samples. The CDR3 DNA reads as TGTGCCAGCAGCTCTTTTGGACCAAGCTACGAGCAGTACTTC. It translates to CASSSFGPSYEQYF. The entire variable domain, with the rest obtained from reference TRBV7-8 and TRBJ2-7, is as follows: GAGVSQSPRYKVAKRGQDVALRCDPISGHVSLFWYQQALGQGPEFLTYFQNEAQLDKSGLPSDRFFAERPEGSVSTLKIQRTQQEDSAVYLCASSSFGPSYEQYFGPGTRLTVT.